This TCR beta chain was sequenced in a study of T cell responses to AZD1222 COVID-19 vaccine. Overall study context: Second doses were pooled across both intervals (about 4 or about 12 weeks).

Broader study findings: AZD1222 recipients seropositive at baseline numbered only 6 or 7. White British donors predominated, females outnumbered males, and clonal diversity was possibly underestimated. Recipients of two AZD1222 doses showed rising Spike-specific TCR breadth and depth.

Worth noting for this clone: Its target is unknown.

Germline V gene lookup returns CDR1 SSHAT and CDR2 FNYEAQ (reference sequence). J lost 1 base, V lost 1 base, and 5 bases had no gene match. The CDR3 sequence is 18 residues long. Method: immunoSEQ multiplex PCR; TCRdb's copy keeps in-frame clones and lacks some. The table shows under 150,000 clones, with around 88% occurring only once. The sequence was collected from an adult in good health. The starting material was peripheral blood, obtained on day 0 of AZD1222 vaccination. The rearrangement links TRBV7-7 to TRBJ2-5; 14 bases are shared with TRBD2. The CDR3 loop reads CASSLGKTSGGAQETQYF. DNA of the CDR3: TGTGCCAGCAGCTTAGGAAAGACTAGCGGGGGGGCCCAAGAGACCCAGTACTTC. The entire variable domain, with the rest obtained from reference TRBV7-7 and TRBJ2-5, is as follows: GAGVSQSPRYKVTKRGQDVTLRCDPISSHATLYWYQQALGQGPEFLTYFNYEAQPDKSGLPSDRFSAERPEGSISTLTIQRTEQRDSAMYRCASSLGKTSGGAQETQYFGPGTRLLVL.